This is a list of T cell receptor beta chains from one sample in a study of blood T cells in healthy people across ages. TCRdb analysed the 5' RACE reads with MiXCR anew, one entry per CDR3 protein. The sample yields over 1,500,000 distinct CDR3 sequences, about 39% seen once. Sequencing was carried out using blood. These receptors were collected from a human donor in good health. The CDR3 runs from the conserved cysteine through the conserved F or W. The order of the fields is clone size, V gene, J gene, D gene, CDR3 DNA, CDR3 protein. A D gene is named only where the DNA matches it firmly. Rows may omit the clone size; those that give it use once, few, many or a size class.

abundance: many; v_gene: TRBV4-1; j_gene: TRBJ2-1; d_gene: TRBD2; CDR3nt: TGCGCCAGCAGCCCCATAGCGGGGGGTTACAATGAGCAGTTCTTC; CDR3aa: CASSPIAGGYNEQFF
abundance: few; v_gene: TRBV4-2; j_gene: TRBJ2-5; d_gene: TRBD2; CDR3nt: TGTGCCAGCAGCCAACGTCCGGGACTAGGAGAGACCCAGTACTTC; CDR3aa: CASSQRPGLGETQYF
abundance: -; v_gene: TRBV3-1; j_gene: TRBJ2-7; d_gene: -; CDR3nt: TGTGCCAGCAGCCAAGATCCCCGCGCGGGGCAGTACTTC; CDR3aa: CASSQDPRAGQYF
abundance: -; v_gene: TRBV29-1; j_gene: TRBJ2-1; d_gene: -; CDR3nt: TGCAGCGTGGCACAGGGCTCCTACAATGAGCAGTTCTTC; CDR3aa: CSVAQGSYNEQFF
abundance: -; v_gene: TRBV7-2; j_gene: TRBJ2-7; d_gene: -; CDR3nt: TGTGCCAGCAGCCCAGTGGTCAGCTCCTACGAGCAGTACTTC; CDR3aa: CASSPVVSSYEQYF
abundance: few; v_gene: TRBV29-1; j_gene: TRBJ2-5; d_gene: TRBD2; CDR3nt: TGCAGCGTTGAAATTAGCGGGGGTGTAGAGACCCAGTACTTC; CDR3aa: CSVEISGGVETQYF
abundance: -; v_gene: TRBV20-1; j_gene: TRBJ1-1; d_gene: -; CDR3nt: TGCAGTGCTAGTTATCAGAACACTGAAGCTTTCTTT; CDR3aa: CSASYQNTEAFF
abundance: -; v_gene: TRBV6-2/TRBV6-3; j_gene: TRBJ1-2; d_gene: -; CDR3nt: TGTGCCAGCAGTTACACGTTCAGGGAAAAAGATGACTACACCTTC; CDR3aa: CASSYTFREKDDYTF
abundance: few; v_gene: TRBV4-3; j_gene: TRBJ2-1; d_gene: TRBD2; CDR3nt: TGCGCCAGCAGCCAAGGAGGAGCGGGGACGGAGAGCGATGAGCAGTTCTTC; CDR3aa: CASSQGGAGTESDEQFF
abundance: -; v_gene: TRBV4-1; j_gene: TRBJ1-1; d_gene: -; CDR3nt: TGCGCCAGCAGCCGCGGATGGGCGGACACTGAAGCTTTCTTT; CDR3aa: CASSRGWADTEAFF
abundance: -; v_gene: TRBV27; j_gene: TRBJ1-4; d_gene: TRBD1; CDR3nt: TGTGCCAGCGGGGACAGGGGGTTTGGGAATGAAAAACTGTTTTTT; CDR3aa: CASGDRGFGNEKLFF
abundance: -; v_gene: TRBV10-3; j_gene: TRBJ1-4; d_gene: -; CDR3nt: TGTGCCATCAGTGTGATCGGTGAAAAACTGTTTTTT; CDR3aa: CAISVIGEKLFF
abundance: -; v_gene: TRBV5-8; j_gene: TRBJ2-3; d_gene: TRBD1; CDR3nt: TGTGCCAGCAGCCCCCGACGGACAGGACGTCCAGATACGCAGTATTTT; CDR3aa: CASSPRRTGRPDTQYF
abundance: -; v_gene: TRBV20-1; j_gene: TRBJ2-3; d_gene: TRBD2; CDR3nt: TGCAGTGCTAGAGATCATCGACTAGCGGGGGGGCAGGGTATGCAGTATTTT; CDR3aa: CSARDHRLAGGQGMQYF
abundance: -; v_gene: TRBV10-3; j_gene: TRBJ2-1; d_gene: -; CDR3nt: TGTGCCATACAGACTACCCCTACAGGATGGAATGAGCAGTTCTTC; CDR3aa: CAIQTTPTGWNEQFF
abundance: -; v_gene: TRBV20-1; j_gene: TRBJ2-7; d_gene: -; CDR3nt: TGCAGTGCTAGAGATCGCGCCACCGAGCAGTACTTC; CDR3aa: CSARDRATEQYF
abundance: many; v_gene: TRBV5-6; j_gene: TRBJ2-3; d_gene: TRBD2; CDR3nt: TGTGCCAGCAGCTTGACTAGCGGAGATACGCAGTATTTT; CDR3aa: CASSLTSGDTQYF
abundance: -; v_gene: TRBV29-1; j_gene: TRBJ2-3; d_gene: -; CDR3nt: TGCAGCGTTGAGGGCGAGGTAGACAGTACGGGAACAGATACGCAGTATTTT; CDR3aa: CSVEGEVDSTGTDTQYF
abundance: -; v_gene: TRBV28; j_gene: TRBJ1-2; d_gene: TRBD1; CDR3nt: TGTGCCAGCAGTTTGAAGCGATCGGGACAGGGGAGCTATGGCTACACCTTC; CDR3aa: CASSLKRSGQGSYGYTF
abundance: -; v_gene: TRBV5-6; j_gene: TRBJ1-6; d_gene: -; CDR3nt: TGTGCCAGCAGCCGAGGAAGGAGTTCACCCCTCCACTTT; CDR3aa: CASSRGRSSPLHF
abundance: few; v_gene: TRBV5-1; j_gene: TRBJ2-7; d_gene: -; CDR3nt: TGCGCCAGCAGCACCCAAGGGCGGTACGAGCAGTACTTC; CDR3aa: CASSTQGRYEQYF
abundance: -; v_gene: TRBV12-3/TRBV12-4; j_gene: TRBJ2-5; d_gene: -; CDR3nt: TGTGCCAGCAGTTTTCGTACTATCCAGGGGGAGACCCAGTACTTC; CDR3aa: CASSFRTIQGETQYF
abundance: -; v_gene: TRBV7-9; j_gene: TRBJ2-5; d_gene: -; CDR3nt: TGTGCCAGCAGCTTGGGATGGGGGCGTTTGGGTGAGACCCAGTACTTC; CDR3aa: CASSLGWGRLGETQYF
abundance: -; v_gene: TRBV20-1; j_gene: TRBJ1-2; d_gene: -; CDR3nt: TGCAGTGCTAGGAAAACAGGGTCGGGCGGCTACACCTTC; CDR3aa: CSARKTGSGGYTF
abundance: -; v_gene: TRBV20-1; j_gene: TRBJ2-3; d_gene: TRBD1; CDR3nt: TGCAGTTCCCTCCGGGACAGGGGTCAGAACACAGATACGCAGTATTTT; CDR3aa: CSSLRDRGQNTDTQYF
abundance: few; v_gene: TRBV5-5; j_gene: TRBJ2-1; d_gene: TRBD2; CDR3nt: TGTGCCAGCAGCGATGGGCTAGCGGGGGTGTACAATGAGCAGTTCTTC; CDR3aa: CASSDGLAGVYNEQFF
abundance: once; v_gene: TRBV7-3; j_gene: TRBJ2-6; d_gene: TRBD1; CDR3nt: TGTGCCAGCAGCCTAGCAGCTAGTAGGGGGCTGGGGTTTGGGGCCAACGTCCTGACTTTC; CDR3aa: CASSLAASRGLGFGANVLTF
abundance: -; v_gene: TRBV10-3; j_gene: TRBJ2-5; d_gene: TRBD2; CDR3nt: TGTGCCACCCGGACTAGCGGACCTCAAGAGACCCAGTACTTC; CDR3aa: CATRTSGPQETQYF
abundance: -; v_gene: TRBV18; j_gene: TRBJ2-2; d_gene: -; CDR3nt: TGTGCCAGCTCACCAAGGGATCCCAACACCGGGGAGCTGTTTTTT; CDR3aa: CASSPRDPNTGELFF
abundance: few; v_gene: TRBV29-1; j_gene: TRBJ2-3; d_gene: TRBD1; CDR3nt: TGCAGCGCCGTCCCCGCGACAGGGGGCACAGATACGCAGTATTTT; CDR3aa: CSAVPATGGTDTQYF
abundance: -; v_gene: TRBV4-3; j_gene: TRBJ2-7; d_gene: -; CDR3nt: TGCGCCACCAGCCGGAATTTAGCCCCTAACTACGAGCAGTACTTC; CDR3aa: CATSRNLAPNYEQYF
abundance: few; v_gene: TRBV30; j_gene: TRBJ2-3; d_gene: -; CDR3nt: TGTGCCTGGAATCGTCGGACACTATCTGGTAGCGGTACGCAGTATTTT; CDR3aa: CAWNRRTLSGSGTQYF
abundance: -; v_gene: TRBV15; j_gene: TRBJ1-5; d_gene: -; CDR3nt: TGTGCCACCAGCATCAGGGGCAATCAGCCCCAGCATTTT; CDR3aa: CATSIRGNQPQHF
abundance: -; v_gene: TRBV28; j_gene: TRBJ1-2; d_gene: -; CDR3nt: TGTGCCACCGACCCGGGACTGACCTATGGCTACACCTTC; CDR3aa: CATDPGLTYGYTF
abundance: -; v_gene: TRBV7-2; j_gene: TRBJ2-7; d_gene: -; CDR3nt: TGTGCCAGCAGCTCGCAGACACTCAGTGTCGAGCAGTACTTC; CDR3aa: CASSSQTLSVEQYF
abundance: -; v_gene: TRBV20-1; j_gene: TRBJ2-3; d_gene: -; CDR3nt: TGCAGTGCAAGGACCCACAGTACAGATACGCAGTATTTT; CDR3aa: CSARTHSTDTQYF
abundance: -; v_gene: TRBV7-2; j_gene: TRBJ2-7; d_gene: TRBD1; CDR3nt: TGTGCCAGCAGCCCCAGAATACCCCGGGACAGGGTAGACTACGAGCAGTACTTC; CDR3aa: CASSPRIPRDRVDYEQYF
abundance: few; v_gene: TRBV7-3; j_gene: TRBJ2-3; d_gene: TRBD2; CDR3nt: TGTGCCAGCAGCCCTAAGCGGGGGGCCCCAGATACGCAGTATTTT; CDR3aa: CASSPKRGAPDTQYF
abundance: few; v_gene: TRBV6-2/TRBV6-3; j_gene: TRBJ2-7; d_gene: TRBD2; CDR3nt: TGTGCCAGCAGTTATTTCGCGGGGGGGCGGAACGAGCAGTACTTC; CDR3aa: CASSYFAGGRNEQYF
abundance: -; v_gene: TRBV15; j_gene: TRBJ1-2; d_gene: TRBD1; CDR3nt: TGTGCCACCAGCCCCCAGTACCGGGACAGGGGGGACGGCTACACCTTC; CDR3aa: CATSPQYRDRGDGYTF
abundance: -; v_gene: TRBV12-3/TRBV12-4; j_gene: TRBJ2-3; d_gene: TRBD2; CDR3nt: TGTGCCAGCAGTACAAGGACTAGCGGGGTCACAGATACGCAGTATTTT; CDR3aa: CASSTRTSGVTDTQYF
abundance: -; v_gene: TRBV28; j_gene: TRBJ2-7; d_gene: -; CDR3nt: TGTGCCAGCATACCGGTCCGGGACGCCAGCTACGAGCAGTACTTC; CDR3aa: CASIPVRDASYEQYF